One sample yielded the 19 T cell receptor beta chains listed below, sequenced in a study of blood T cell repertoires in COVID-19. Here immunoSEQ multiplex PCR was the method, and the copy in TCRdb shows in-frame clones only, minus some. Altogether 70,000 to 90,000 clones are present, 70% to 90% being singletons, with the ten largest covering 7.5% to 9.5%. Sequenced: peripheral blood. The receptors were gathered from a man at least 80 years old with active or convalescent COVID-19.

The chain couples TRBV5-6 to TRBJ2-5; D is possibly TRBD1 (6 bases). The CDR3 has 13 amino acids. The germline V gene encodes CDR1 SGHDT and CDR2 YYEEEE. V gave up 4 bases and J gave up 2 bases, with 9 bases separating them. The CDR3 nucleotides are TGTGCCAGCAGCCGAGGACAGCAAGAGACCCAGTACTTC. It translates to CASSRGQQETQYF. Together with reference TRBV5-6 and TRBJ2-5, the CDR3 gives the full variable domain: DAGVTQSPTHLIKTRGQQVTLRCSPKSGHDTVSWYQQALGQGPQFIFQYYEEEERQRGNFPDRFSGHQFPNYSSELNVNALLLGDSALYLCASSRGQQETQYFGPGTRLLVL.

The chain is built from TRBV2 and TRBJ2-7; 7 bases agree with TRBD1. The germline V gene has CDR1 SNHLY and CDR2 FYNNEI. With V trimmed by 4 bases and J by 6 bases, 6 bases remained unmatched. CDR3 size: 13 residues. The CDR3 nucleotides read TGTGCCAGCAGTGTAAACCCAGGGGGCGAGCAGTACGTC. This encodes CASSVNPGGEQYV.

The rearrangement links TRBV29-1 to TRBJ1-6; 7 bases match TRBD1. The CDR3 runs to 15 residues. Germline V gene data show CDR1 as SQVTM and CDR2 as ANQGSEA. Trimming cost V 7 bases and J 7 bases; bases outside gene matches: 13. CDR3 DNA sequence: TGCAGCGGGCGACAGGGTGATGATGAGAATTCACCCCTCCACTTT. The encoded protein is CSGRQGDDENSPLHF.

This chain joins TRBV6-5 and TRBJ2-7; a weak D match, TRBD2 (5 bases). Trimming cost V 6 bases and J 2 bases, with 11 bases left between them. The CDR3 is 13 residues long. The germline V gene encodes CDR1 MNHEY and CDR2 SVGAGI. The CDR3 spells CASRRAGAYEQYV. The CDR3 DNA sequence: TGTGCCAGCAGGCGGGCGGGTGCCTACGAGCAGTACGTC.

This clone was recorded a few times. The chain has TRBV10-2 and TRBJ1-5; 10 bases are a match to TRBD1. There are 12 residues in the CDR3. The V segment lost 6 bases and the J segment 7 bases; nucleotides outside the gene matches: 0. CDR1 is WSHSY and CDR2 is SAAADI in the germline V gene. The CDR3 DNA reads TGCGCCAGCAGGGGACAGGGGCAGCCCCAGCATTTT. Amino acid sequence: CASRGQGQPQHF.

The chain carries TRBV28 and TRBJ1-2, with 8 bases that match TRBD1. The length of the CDR3 is 14 residues. Looked up from germline, CDR1 is MDHEN and CDR2 is SYDVKM. V was clipped by 3 bases and J by 5 bases; unmatched bases: 5. The CDR3 loop reads CASSLAGGAYGYTF. In DNA form, the CDR3 reads TGTGCCAGCAGTTTGGCAGGGGGCGCATATGGCTACACCTTC.

The V and J genes are TRBV4-1 and TRBJ1-2; D call uncertain. CDR3 length: 12 amino acids. Trimming cost V 0 bases and J 7 bases, with 6 bases left between them. Germline CDR1 MGHRA, CDR2 YSYEKL. The CDR3 spells CASSQELGGYTF. In DNA form, the CDR3 reads TGCGCCAGCAGCCAAGAGCTAGGTGGCTACACCTTC.

The chain combines TRBV28 with TRBJ2-2, with D maybe TRBD1 (6 bases). From germline, CDR1 is MDHEN and CDR2 SYDVKM. This CDR3 is built from 15 residues. V was pared by 6 bases and J by 6 bases, with 17 bases between. The CDR3 here is CASRQGLASAGELFF. The DNA of the CDR3 is TGTGCCAGCAGGCAGGGGCTAGCCTCTGCCGGGGAGCTGTTTTTT.

J is TRBJ2-5 and V is TRBV7-2, with D perhaps matching TRBD1 (6 bases). The V end was cut by 5 bases, the J end by 7 bases, with 14 bases between. The CDR3 consists of 13 residues. CDR1 is SGHTA and CDR2 is FQGNSA in the germline V gene. The CDR3 loop reads CASSTGTWGTQYF. CDR3 nucleotide sequence: TGTGCCAGCAGCACCGGGACATGGGGGACCCAGTACTTC.

V is TRBV24-1 and J is TRBJ2-5, with 13 positions matching TRBD2. Looked up from germline, CDR1 is KGHDR and CDR2 is SFDVKD. Trimming at V came to 2 bases and at J to 5 bases, leaving 7 bases not matched to a gene. This CDR3 is 17 amino acids long. CDR3 region: CATSDSLLAGGGETQYF. CDR3 DNA: TGTGCCACCAGTGATTCCCTACTAGCGGGAGGGGGTGAGACCCAGTACTTC.

The chain carries TRBV6-4 and TRBJ2-1; 9 bases fit TRBD1. V trimming: 6 bases; J trimming: 8 bases; junction bases outside the gene matches: 8. CDR1 MRHNA and CDR2 SNTAGT come from the germline V gene. This CDR3 comprises 14 residues. The CDR3: CASRLQGAGDEQFF. The CDR3 DNA is TGTGCCAGCAGACTACAGGGGGCCGGCGATGAGCAGTTCTTC.

A single count supports this clone. The chain has TRBV10-2 and TRBJ2-3; possibly TRBD2 for D (5 bases). Germline values: CDR1 WSHSY, CDR2 SAAADI. The ends were cut back, 3 bases at V and 4 bases at J, with 11 bases in the middle. This CDR3 has 14 residues. CDR3 residues: CASSDLAIPDTQYF. The CDR3 nucleotides are TGCGCCAGCAGTGATTTAGCGATACCAGATACGCAGTATTTT.

V and J are TRBV5-1 and TRBJ1-3; the D is unclear. The ends were cut back, 0 bases at V and 0 bases at J, with 13 bases in the middle. The CDR3 totals 17 residues. Germline values: CDR1 SGHRS, CDR2 YFSETQ. The CDR3 loop reads CASSLDPQVGSGNTIYF. CDR3 nucleotide sequence: TGCGCCAGCAGCTTGGACCCGCAGGTCGGCTCTGGAAACACCATATATTTT.

V gene TRBV7-6 combines with J gene TRBJ2-1, with D maybe TRBD2 (6 bases). The CDR3 has 14 residues. Trimming shortened V by 3 bases and J by 15 bases, and 21 bases separated the two germline ends. CDR1 and CDR2 (germline): SGHVS, FNYEAQ. CDR3: CASSLAIAAPGLFF. The DNA for the CDR3 is TGTGCCAGCAGCTTGGCAATAGCGGCACCTGGTCTGTTCTTC.

V usage is TRBV10-2 and J usage is TRBJ2-5, with D unclear. CDR1 and CDR2 (germline): WSHSY, SAAADI. The V gene lost 8 bases and the J gene lost 1 base, with 11 bases spanning the gap. CDR3 length: 13 residues. The CDR3: CASGRTSQETQYF. CDR3 nucleotide sequence: TGCGCCAGCGGTCGAACCAGCCAAGAGACCCAGTACTTC.

The genes are TRBV7-8 and TRBJ2-1; 12 bases match TRBD2. The V and J ends lost 4 bases and 7 bases, in that order; junction bases with no gene match: 8. The CDR3 runs to 16 residues. Germline V CDR1 and CDR2: SGHVS, FQNEAQ. The chain's CDR3 is CASSSQILAGGNEQFF. CDR3 nucleotide sequence: TGTGCCAGCAGCTCCCAGATACTAGCGGGAGGAAATGAGCAGTTCTTC.

The chain joins TRBV19 to TRBJ1-2; 9 bases are shared with TRBD1. The germline V gene has CDR1 LNHDA and CDR2 SQIVND (reference sequence). The junction had 10 bases not matched to a gene; V was cut back by 0 bases and J by 5 bases. The CDR3 loop spans 17 amino acids. The CDR3 bases are TGTGCCAGTAGTATAGAAAGGGGACAGGGAGTAATGTATGGCTACACCTTC. Protein: CASSIERGQGVMYGYTF.

The rearrangement uses TRBV3-1 (or the pseudogene TRBV3-2) and TRBJ2-1; 7 nucleotides line up with TRBD1. The germline V gene has CDR1 LGHDT and CDR2 YNNKEL (reference sequence). J gave up 0 bases and V 4 bases, and 3 bases lay outside the gene matches. This CDR3 has 15 residues. DNA for the CDR3: TGTGCCAGCAGCCTCCGGGACAGCTCCTACAATGAGCAGTTCTTC. This encodes CASSLRDSSYNEQFF.

The chain employs TRBV3-1 (or the pseudogene TRBV3-2) and TRBJ1-1, with a tentative D call TRBD1 (6 bases). Trimming removed 3 bases from V and 8 bases from J, with 13 bases in between. Per the germline V gene, CDR1 is LGHDT and CDR2 is YNNKEL (reference sequence). The CDR3 loop spans 13 amino acids. CDR3 nucleotide sequence: TGTGCCAGCAGCCATGGACAGCCTAGGGAAGCTTTCTTT. Its translation: CASSHGQPREAFF.